Following are 28 T cell receptor delta chains from one sample sequenced in a study of γδ T cells in repeated Plasmodium falciparum infection. Flow sorting of PBMC yielded separate Vgamma9/Vdelta2+ and Vdelta2-negative gammadelta T cell populations for bulk repertoire analysis. TCRdb reapplied CATT to the multiplex PCR reads. The repertoire includes 75,000 to 95,000 delta-chain clones, approximately 1% of them detected once, and just under 10% sits in the top ten. The sample consisted of gamma-delta T cells from blood. Receptor source: a pool of human donors (malaria-infected and uninfected, not separated).

This clone was detected a few times. In the same sample, other DNA sequences code for this CDR3. The V and J genes are TRDV1 and TRDJ1, with 10 nucleotides matching TRDD3. Here the J gene came from matching the DNA to germline, since TCRdb omits it. This CDR3 has 24 amino acids. J was trimmed by 0 bases and V by 3 bases; bases with no gene match: 28. Per germline, CDR1 TSWWSYY and CDR2 QGS. CDR3: CALGEPIPTGAGGYRGRYTDKLIF. CDR3 nucleotides: TGTGCTCTTGGGGAGCCCATTCCTACAGGGGCTGGGGGATATCGGGGGCGGTACACCGATAAACTCATCTTT.

Points on this clone: TCRdb lists the protein of a much larger clone for this DNA, which differs at residue 6, so this is likely a read error; the protein given here is translated from the DNA itself. The chain uses TRDV1 and TRDJ1; a possible D gene is TRDD2 (5 bases). TCRdb does not report a J gene; here it was assigned by matching the DNA to germline references. This CDR3 contains 16 residues. From germline, CDR1 is TSWWSYY and CDR2 QGS. V lost 3 bases and J lost 2, with 16 bases in between. CDR3 loop: CALGDPITVPTDKLIF. The CDR3 DNA reads TGTGCTCTTGGGGACCCGATAACCGTTCCTACCGATAAACTCATCTTT.

A word on this clone: The protein TCRdb gives is from a much larger clone and does not agree with this DNA's translation at residue 19, likely a read error; the protein shown here comes from the DNA. The V gene is TRDV1, the J gene TRDJ1, with D perhaps matching TRDD2 or TRDD3 (6 bases each). The J gene, missing from TCRdb, was assigned here through DNA to germline matching. Germline V gene data show CDR1 as TSWWSYY and CDR2 as QGS. Trimming removed 2 bases at V and 9 bases at J, with 46 bases between. There are 24 residues in the CDR3. CDR3 in DNA: TGTGCTCTTGGGGAATTCGGCCTTCCCCTCCTTTTTAATACTGGGACCCCTAGGGTAAGGGAACTCATCTTT. As protein: CALGEFGLPLLFNTGTPRVRELIF.

Note on this clone: A read error likely explains this, since a far larger clone differs by one base. The sample holds other DNA sequences that translate to the same CDR3. The gene calls are TRDV2 and TRDJ3; D could derive from TRDD2 or TRDD3 (5 bases each). The J gene, not given by TCRdb, was assigned here from a germline match of the nucleotide sequence. CDR1 and CDR2 (germline): GEAIGNYY, EKD. This CDR3 contains 16 residues. The chain's CDR3 is CACDTRDSWDTRQMFF. In nucleotides, the CDR3 is TGTGCCTGTGACACTCGGGATTCCTGGGACACTCGACAGATGTTTTTC.

A few counts support this clone. Since a far larger clone is one base different, this is likely a read error. The sample carries other DNA sequences with the same CDR3. V is TRDV1 and J is TRDJ1; 9 nucleotides agree with TRDD3. The J gene comes from matching the DNA to germline here; TCRdb lacks it. From germline, CDR1 is TSWWSYY and CDR2 QGS. Unmatched junction bases numbered 19, after V lost 3 bases and J lost 8 bases. CDR3 size: 18 residues. CDR3 DNA sequence: TGTGCTCTTGGGGACCCCTTTCCTGCAGTCTGGGGATACGACAAACTCATCTTT. This translates into CALGDPFPAVWGYDKLIF.

Details on this clone: The protein in TCRdb stems from a much larger clone and differs at residue 8 from this DNA's translation, likely a read error; here the protein is translated from the DNA. The rearrangement joins TRDV1 to TRDJ1, with D hard to call. Here the J gene was assigned by germline matching of the DNA, as TCRdb has none. V lost 1 base to trimming and J lost 0 bases, with 21 bases between them. The CDR3 totals 19 residues. The germline CDR1 and CDR2 sequences are TSWWSYY and QGS. The CDR3 region is CALGEPSVRLYPYTDKLIF. CDR3 in DNA: TGTGCTCTTGGGGAACCCTCGGTCAGGCTTTACCCCTACACCGATAAACTCATCTTT.

This clone appeared a few times. This DNA's translation differs at residue 13 from TCRdb's protein, which comes from a much larger clone; a read error is likely, and the protein shown is translated from the DNA. The V call is TRDV1, the J call TRDJ1; TRDD3 matches at 7 bases. The J gene, absent from TCRdb, was called here by matching the DNA to germline. Germline-derived CDR1 and CDR2 are TSWWSYY and QGS. V was pared by 1 base and J by 0 bases, with 17 bases of the junction left unmatched. This CDR3 is 20 amino acids long. CDR3 DNA sequence: TGTGCTCTTGGGGAACCAGTTTTGGGTCATACTGGGGAATACACCGATAAACTCATCTTT. The encoded protein is CALGEPVLGHTGEYTDKLIF.

There are a few counts of this clone. A read error is likely here: a far larger clone is one base away. The same CDR3 is also encoded by other DNA sequences in this sample. The chain carries TRDV1 and TRDJ1; tentatively, D is TRDD3 (8 bases). Matching the DNA to germline supplied the J gene, which TCRdb does not give. Germline CDR1 reads TSWWSYY; CDR2 reads QGS. V dropped 2 bases and J dropped 0 bases, with 52 bases sitting between them. The CDR3 has 29 amino acids. CDR3 in DNA: TGTGCTCTTGGGGAAGTTTTGGTGGCCTTCCTCACCGTACTTGGGGATACCACTCTTAGGCCCTTGTACACCGATAAACTCATCTTT. Protein sequence: CALGEVLVAFLTVLGDTTLRPLYTDKLIF.

Comments on this clone: The likely explanation is a read error, given a far larger clone one base away. Other nucleotide sequences in the sample specify the same CDR3. The rearrangement links TRDV2 to TRDJ1; D may be TRDD3 (6 bases). The J gene is not listed in TCRdb, so it was assigned here from a DNA match to germline. CDR1 is GEAIGNYY and CDR2 is EKD in the germline V gene. V was cut by 7 bases and J by 5 bases, with 19 bases left in between. The CDR3 consists of 14 residues. CDR3 loop: CACDPILGDDKLIF. The CDR3 DNA sequence: TGTGCCTGCGACCCTATACTGGGTGATGATAAACTCATCTTT.

As concerns this clone: This likely stems from a read error, as it lies one base from a far larger clone. This CDR3 is also generated by other DNA sequences in the sample. V is TRDV2 and J is TRDJ1, with D possibly matching TRDD2 (6 bases). Germline assignment: CDR1 GEAIGNYY and CDR2 EKD. V lost 3 bases, J lost 8 bases, and 33 bases lay in between. CDR3 length: 19 residues. The CDR3 region is CACDPLGGAPSEVDSKLIF. The DNA of the CDR3 is TGTGCCTGTGACCCCCTAGGGGGGGCCCCTTCCGAGGTGGACAGCAAACTCATCTTT.

On this clone: This DNA's translation differs at residue 13 from TCRdb's protein, which comes from a much larger clone; a read error is likely, and the protein shown is translated from the DNA. CDR3 loop: CACDTLLLGDKIADKLIF. The CDR3 bases are TGTGCCTGTGACACCCTTTTACTGGGGGATAAGATTGCCGATAAACTCATCTTT. This chain uses TRDV2 with TRDJ1; 11 nucleotides agree with TRDD3. With V trimmed by 0 bases and J by 3 bases, 11 bases remained unmatched. The CDR3 contains 18 residues. The germline V gene encodes CDR1 GEAIGNYY and CDR2 EKD.

This clone was counted many times. The chain uses TRDV1 and TRDJ1; D remains ambiguous. Trimming pared 0 bases from V and 0 bases from J, leaving 11 bases between. Germline CDR1 and CDR2: TSWWSYY and QGS. The CDR3 runs 16 residues. The CDR3, as DNA: TGTGCTCTTGGGGAACTACCGGGACGATACACCGATAAACTCATCTTT. This translates into CALGELPGRYTDKLIF.

In regard to this clone: One base separates it from a far larger clone, so it is likely a read error. Other DNA sequences in the same sample also yield this CDR3. The CDR3 sequence: CACDTVGDTRTAQLFF. The CDR3 nucleotides are TGTGCCTGTGACACCGTGGGGGATACGCGAACAGCACAGCTCTTCTTT. No J gene call was made, and the V gene is TRDV2; the table's D call, TRDD3, has no DNA check behind it. CDR1 and CDR2 from the germline V gene are GEAIGNYY and EKD. The CDR3 has 16 amino acids.

In this sample, this clone turned up a few times. The translation of this DNA and the TCRdb protein of a much larger clone differ at residue 14, probably owing to a read error; the protein shown here is translated from the DNA. This chain connects TRDV2 to TRDJ1; 9 nucleotides line up with TRDD3. V lost 0 bases to trimming and J lost 13 bases; unmatched junction nucleotides: 17. The CDR3 has 16 amino acids. In germline, CDR1 is GEAIGNYY, CDR2 EKD. CDR3 loop: CACDTGGGYTGGQPIF. The CDR3 nucleotides read TGTGCCTGTGACACCGGCGGGGGATACACCGGGGGGCAACCCATCTTT.

With respect to this clone: The protein that TCRdb holds for this DNA derives from a much larger clone and differs from the translated DNA at residue 8, which likely indicates a read error; the protein shown here is translated from the DNA. This chain uses TRDV2 with TRDJ1; the D is unclear. No J segment appears in TCRdb, so it was assigned here by matching the sequence to germline. Trimming cost V 1 base and J 1 base, with 9 bases left between them. CDR3 length: 14 residues. Looked up from germline, CDR1 is GEAIGNYY and CDR2 is EKD. DNA of the CDR3: TGTGCCTGTGACACGGCTGCGACCACCGATAAACTCATCTTT. This translates into CACDTAATTDKLIF.

This clone was counted between two and nine times. V and J are TRDV2 and TRDJ1; D remains unclear. The J gene was not available in TCRdb and was assigned here by matching the DNA to germline segments. The germline V and J ends were trimmed by 0 bases and 8 bases, with 15 bases remaining between them. Per germline, CDR1 GEAIGNYY and CDR2 EKD. The CDR3 runs to 14 residues. CDR3 nucleotides: TGTGCCTGTGACACCGTAGAATCTGGAGGAAAACTCATCTTT. Encoded protein: CACDTVESGGKLIF.

To note about this clone: A read error is likely here: a far larger clone is one base away. Other nucleotide sequences in the sample specify the same CDR3. The gene calls are TRDV1 and TRDJ3, with 9 nucleotides matching TRDD3. Here the J gene was assigned by germline matching of the DNA, as TCRdb has none. The germline CDR1 and CDR2 sequences are TSWWSYY and QGS. The CDR3 sequence is 19 residues long. The CDR3 protein is CALGDGTGGTSWDTRQMFF. The CDR3 nucleotides read TGTGCCCTTGGGGACGGCACTGGGGGAACCTCCTGGGACACCCGACAGATGTTTTTC.

This clone was detected a few times. TCRdb pairs this DNA with a much larger clone's protein that differs at residue 9, likely a read error; the protein shown was translated from the DNA. The chain combines TRDV1 with TRDJ1; 12 bases fit TRDD3. The J gene comes from matching the DNA to germline here; TCRdb lacks it. Germline V gives CDR1 TSWWSYY, CDR2 QGS. The J segment lost 0 bases and the V segment lost 1 base, leaving 15 bases of the junction unmatched. CDR3 length: 21 residues. The CDR3 reads CALGEQPCAGGYGGDTDKLIF. DNA of the CDR3: TGTGCTCTTGGGGAACAGCCCTGTGCTGGGGGATACGGGGGGGACACCGATAAACTCATCTTT.

The table lists this clone with a few counts. The TCRdb protein comes from a much larger clone and disagrees with this DNA's translation at residue 18, likely due to a read error; the protein given here is derived from the DNA. With the J gene uncalled, the V gene is TRDV2; the tabulated D call, TRDD3, remains unverified against the DNA. Germline V lookup: CDR1 GEAIGNYY, CDR2 EKD. The CDR3 spans 19 residues. Here the CDR3 DNA reads TGTGCCTGTGACTCCTTACTGGGGGCATTACCGGGGGACACCGATAAACTCACCTTT. It codes for CACDSLLGALPGDTDKLTF.

Concerning this clone: A far larger clone is off by one base, so a read error is likely. The same CDR3 can be traced to other DNA sequences in this sample. This rearrangement joins TRDV1 to TRDJ1, with 8 bases fitting TRDD3. Germline assignment: CDR1 TSWWSYY and CDR2 QGS. This CDR3 spans 19 amino acids. The CDR3 protein is CALGEPTSGRGYYTDKLIF. The CDR3 DNA follows: TGTGCTCTAGGGGAACCCACCTCCGGGAGGGGATACTACACCGATAAACTCATCTTT.

A word on this clone: A far more abundant clone sits one base away, making this likely a read error. Within the sample, other DNA sequences also encode this same CDR3. The chain has TRDV2 and TRDJ1, with TRDD3 matching over 12 bases. TCRdb carries no J gene annotation; the J gene was assigned here by matching the DNA with germline. Germline assignment: CDR1 GEAIGNYY and CDR2 EKD. Trimming removed 3 bases from V and 5 bases from J; junction bases left unmatched: 9. This CDR3 is 16 amino acids long. The CDR3 DNA reads TGTGCCTGTGACCTACTGGGGGATACAGGTACTGATAAACTCATCTTT. Its translation is CACDLLGDTGTDKLIF.

This clone has more than one count but fewer than ten. With a far larger clone one base away, a read error is the likely cause. The same CDR3 can be traced to other DNA sequences in this sample. The chain is built from TRDV2 and TRDJ3, with a tentative D call TRDD3 (5 bases). The V end was cut by 0 bases, the J end by 3 bases, with 20 bases between. Germline CDR1 is GEAIGNYY and CDR2 is EKD. The CDR3 has 20 residues. DNA of the CDR3: TGTGCCTGTGACACCGTAGGAGGGGCTGGGACTCACTGGGACACCCGACAGATGTTTTTC. Translated: CACDTVGGAGTHWDTRQMFF.

To note about this clone: TCRdb's protein, taken from a much larger clone, differs from this DNA's translation at residue 5, likely owing to a read error; the protein displayed comes from the DNA. J is TRDJ1 and V is TRDV2; 8 positions match TRDD3. The J gene is absent in TCRdb and was assigned here via DNA matching to germline. This CDR3 region has 17 residues. Germline values: CDR1 GEAIGNYY, CDR2 EKD. The V gene end was trimmed by 3 bases and the J gene end by 0 bases; junction bases not matched to a gene: 11. The CDR3: CACDAVLGASYTDKLIF. The CDR3 bases are TGTGCCTGTGACGCGGTACTGGGGGCCTCGTACACCGATAAACTCATCTTT.

For this clone: A far more abundant clone sits one base away, making this likely a read error. Other nucleotide sequences from this sample produce the same CDR3. This rearrangement joins TRDV1 to TRDJ2, with unresolved D. Germline V CDR1 and CDR2: TSWWSYY, QGS. The V and J ends lost 3 bases and 4 bases respectively, with 18 bases between them. The CDR3 covers 17 residues. The CDR3 region is CALGDINSGIRTAQLFF. CDR3 in DNA: TGTGCTCTTGGGGACATTAATTCGGGAATCAGGACAGCACAACTCTTCTTT.

A remark on this clone: A far larger clone is a single base away, which makes a read error likely. This specimen includes other DNA sequences encoding the same CDR3. The V call is TRDV1, the J call TRDJ1; D may be TRDD3 (5 bases). Matching the DNA to germline supplied the J gene, which TCRdb does not give. CDR3 length: 18 amino acids. Germline loops: CDR1 TSWWSYY, CDR2 QGS. The CDR3 is CALGEHIPPGAVTDKLIF. The CDR3 nucleotides read TGTGCCCTTGGGGAACATATCCCCCCCGGGGCTGTTACCGATAAACTCATCTTT.

This clone was seen ten or more times. TCRdb shows a much larger clone's protein in place of this DNA's translation, and the two differ at residue 12, likely through a read error; the protein shown is translated from the DNA. The rearrangement joins TRDV2 to TRDJ2; TRDD3 agrees at 10 bases. Germline-derived CDR1 and CDR2 are GEAIGNYY and EKD. This CDR3 is built from 20 residues. Trimming took 0 bases from V and 1 from J; bases not matched to a gene: 13. CDR3 sequence reads: CACDTLTGGSSEDLTAQLFF. For the CDR3, the DNA is TGTGCCTGTGACACCCTTACTGGGGGATCGAGCGAAGATTTGACAGCACAACTCTTCTTT.

Regarding this clone: A read error likely explains why the TCRdb protein, taken from a much larger clone, differs from this DNA's translation at residue 13; the protein shown is translated from the DNA. The V and J genes are TRDV2 and TRDJ1; maybe TRDD3 (5 bases). Germline values: CDR1 GEAIGNYY, CDR2 EKD. The length of the CDR3 is 19 residues. Trimming removed 0 bases from V and 1 base from J, with 23 bases in between. CDR3 protein: CACDTVAGGSMLSTDKLIF. CDR3 DNA: TGTGCCTGTGACACCGTAGCGGGGGGCTCAATGTTGAGCACCGATAAACTCATCTTT.

This clone has more than one count but fewer than ten. The protein that TCRdb holds for this DNA derives from a much larger clone and differs from the translated DNA at residue 10, which likely indicates a read error; the protein shown here is translated from the DNA. The rearrangement joins TRDV2 to TRDJ1; a possible D gene is TRDD3 (6 bases). Trimming pared 2 bases from V and 0 bases from J, leaving 30 bases between. Germline lookup yields CDR1 GEAIGNYY and CDR2 EKD. The CDR3 covers 21 residues. The CDR3 DNA is TGTGCCTGTGACAGCATCCTTCTTAGTGCTGGGGAAGAAAGGTACACCGATAAACTCATCTTT. It yields the protein CACDSILLSAGEERYTDKLIF.